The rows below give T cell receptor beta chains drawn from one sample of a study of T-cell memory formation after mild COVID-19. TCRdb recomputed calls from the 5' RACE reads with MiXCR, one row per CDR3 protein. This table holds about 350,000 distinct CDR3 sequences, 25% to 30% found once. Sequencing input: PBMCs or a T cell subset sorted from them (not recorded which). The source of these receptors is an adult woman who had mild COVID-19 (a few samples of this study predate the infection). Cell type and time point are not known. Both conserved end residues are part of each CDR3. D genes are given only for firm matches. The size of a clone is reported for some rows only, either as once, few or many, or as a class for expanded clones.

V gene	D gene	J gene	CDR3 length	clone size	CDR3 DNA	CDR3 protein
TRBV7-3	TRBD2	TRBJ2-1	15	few	TGTGCCAGCAGACTTAGCGGGTCGGACTACAATGAGCAGTTCTTC	CASRLSGSDYNEQFF
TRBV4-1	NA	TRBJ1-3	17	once	TGCGCCAGCAGCCAACGACCGCAAGGACATTCTGTAAACACCATATATTTT	CASSQRPQGHSVNTIYF
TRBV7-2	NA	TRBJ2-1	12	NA	TGTGCCAGCAGCTTCGGACGTGTGGAGCAGTTCTTC	CASSFGRVEQFF
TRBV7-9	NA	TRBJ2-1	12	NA	TGTGCCAGCAGCGCGCAGAGCAATGAGCAGTTCTTC	CASSAQSNEQFF
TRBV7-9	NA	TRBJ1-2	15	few	TGTGCCAGCAGCTTAGTTTCGGAGGACGGCTATGGCTACACCTTC	CASSLVSEDGYGYTF
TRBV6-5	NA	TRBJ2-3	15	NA	TGTGCCAGCATGGTGTTCCCCGGGAGCACAGATACGCAGTATTTT	CASMVFPGSTDTQYF
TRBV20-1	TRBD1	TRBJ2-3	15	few	TGCAGTGCTAGAGCCGAAGGGACAGGGGTGGATACGCAGTATTTT	CSARAEGTGVDTQYF
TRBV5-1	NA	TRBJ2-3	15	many	TGCGCCAGCAGCTTAAACACAGGGAATACAGATACGCAGTATTTT	CASSLNTGNTDTQYF
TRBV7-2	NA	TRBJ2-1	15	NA	TGTGCCAGCAGCTTAGAACGGCTAGCAGTAAATGAGCAGTTCTTC	CASSLERLAVNEQFF
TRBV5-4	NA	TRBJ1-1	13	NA	TGTGCCAGCAGCTTGGATACGAAGTATGAAGCTTTCTTT	CASSLDTKYEAFF
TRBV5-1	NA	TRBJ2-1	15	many	TGCGCCAGCAGCCTCGGGAGGGGGCCCTACAATGAGCAGTTCTTC	CASSLGRGPYNEQFF
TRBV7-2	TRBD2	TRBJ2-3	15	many	TGTGCCAGCAGCTCCTGGGACTACACCACAGATACGCAGTATTTT	CASSSWDYTTDTQYF
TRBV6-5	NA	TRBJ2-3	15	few	TGTGCCAGCGGCCAGGACCGGGCCGGGGTGGATACGCAGTATTTT	CASGQDRAGVDTQYF
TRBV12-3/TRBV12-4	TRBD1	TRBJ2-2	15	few	TGTGCCAGCAGGCTAGACAGGGGGAACACCGGGGAGCTGTTTTTT	CASRLDRGNTGELFF
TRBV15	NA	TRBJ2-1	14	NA	TGTGCCACCAGCAGAGGATCTTGGGGCAATGAGCAGTTCTTC	CATSRGSWGNEQFF
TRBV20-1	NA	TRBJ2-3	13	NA	TGCAGTGCTCAGCGGGCGGGCACAGATACGCAGTATTTT	CSAQRAGTDTQYF
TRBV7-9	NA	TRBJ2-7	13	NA	TGTGCCAGCAGCCCTACAGGTCTCTACGAGCAGTACTTC	CASSPTGLYEQYF
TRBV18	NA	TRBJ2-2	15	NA	TGTGCCAGCTCACCACCGACTGCTGGGGCCGGGGAGCTGTTTTTT	CASSPPTAGAGELFF
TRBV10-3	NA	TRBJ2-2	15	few	TGTGCCATCAGTGGCGGACAGATCCGGTCCGGGGAGCTGTTTTTT	CAISGGQIRSGELFF
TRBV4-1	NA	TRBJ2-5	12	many	TGTGCCAGCAGCCAAGGAGGGGAGACCCAGTACTTC	CASSQGGETQYF
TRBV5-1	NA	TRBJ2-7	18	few	TGCGCCAGCAGCTTGGGTACAGGCATCTCCCGACCTTCCTACGAGCAGTACTTC	CASSLGTGISRPSYEQYF
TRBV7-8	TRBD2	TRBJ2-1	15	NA	TGTGCCAGCAGGGAGGGACTAGCGGATTACAATGAGCAGTTCTTC	CASREGLADYNEQFF
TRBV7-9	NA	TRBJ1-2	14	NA	TGTGCCAGCAGCTTAAGTGGCAGGAACTATGGCTACACCTTC	CASSLSGRNYGYTF
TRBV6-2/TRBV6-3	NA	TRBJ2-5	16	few	TGTGCCAGCAGTTTCCTTCGCATTGGATCGGGCGAGACCCAGTACTTC	CASSFLRIGSGETQYF
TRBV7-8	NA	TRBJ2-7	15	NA	TGTGCCAGCAGCCCGGGGTTGGCCCCTTCCAGCGAGCAGTACTTC	CASSPGLAPSSEQYF
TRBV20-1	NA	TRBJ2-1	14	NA	TGCAGTGCTAGGGGGATGGGGGCGGACAATGAGCAGTTCTTC	CSARGMGADNEQFF
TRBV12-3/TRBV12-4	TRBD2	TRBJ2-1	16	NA	TGTGCCAGCACCCCTATGGCGGGAGGGCTCCGCAATGAGCAGTTCTTC	CASTPMAGGLRNEQFF
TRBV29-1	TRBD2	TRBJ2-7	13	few	TGCAGCGTCCTGACTAGCGGGATCTACGAGCAGTACTTC	CSVLTSGIYEQYF
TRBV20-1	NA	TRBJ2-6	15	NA	TGCAGTGCTAGACCTCCGGGGGCCGGGGCCAACGTCCTGACTTTC	CSARPPGAGANVLTF
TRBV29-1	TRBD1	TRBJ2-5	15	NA	TGCAGCGTTGACTCGTCAGGGGGCTACCAAGAGACCCAGTACTTC	CSVDSSGGYQETQYF
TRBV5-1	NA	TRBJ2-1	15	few	TGCGCCAGCAGCCTTTCTGACTTCCGAAACAATGAGCAGTTCTTC	CASSLSDFRNNEQFF
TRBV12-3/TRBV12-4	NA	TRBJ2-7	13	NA	TGTGCCAGCAGTTCTGGATTGCCCTACGAGCAGTACTTC	CASSSGLPYEQYF
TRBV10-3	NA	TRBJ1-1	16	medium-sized	TGTGCCATCAGTGAGTCCCGGACAGCGGGCGGCACTGAAGCTTTCTTT	CAISESRTAGGTEAFF
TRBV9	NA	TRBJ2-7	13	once	TGTGCCAGCAGCGCCCCAACTAGCAACGTGCAGTACTTC	CASSAPTSNVQYF
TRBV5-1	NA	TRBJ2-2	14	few	TGCGCCAGCAGCTCGACTCCAGGGACCGGGGAGCTGTTTTTT	CASSSTPGTGELFF
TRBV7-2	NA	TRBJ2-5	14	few	TGTGCCAGCAGCTTAGCGCCCAGAGGGGAGACCCAGTACTTC	CASSLAPRGETQYF